This TCR beta chain was recorded in a study of blood T cell repertoires in COVID-19. Across the whole study: Sample material is recorded as cDNA or gDNA derived from T cells, B-cell-depleted T cells, or PBMCs.

Libraries were prepared by immunoSEQ multiplex PCR; TCRdb keeps only in-frame clonotypes and omits some of them. Of approximately 490,000 clones in the sample, about 88% are singletons; the top ten hold 7% to 10%. The length of the CDR3 is 15 residues. V was pared by 3 bases and J by 0 bases, with 9 bases between. CDR1 and CDR2 from the germline V gene are MDHEN and SYDVKM. Recruits, aged roughly 18 to 100 years, lived in some 25 US areas. Material: PBMCs or T cells enriched from blood (not recorded which). The genes are TRBV28 and TRBJ1-5, with no clear D. This TCR came from a woman aged 55-75 years who had recovered from COVID-19. The CDR3 loop reads CASSFGSYSNQPQHF. DNA for the CDR3: TGTGCCAGCAGTTTCGGGAGTTATAGCAATCAGCCCCAGCATTTT. The full variable domain, rest sourced from reference TRBV28 and TRBJ1-5, is DVKVTQSSRYLVKRTGEKVFLECVQDMDHENMFWYRQDPGLGLRLIYFSYDVKMKEKGDIPEGYSVSREKKERFSLILESASTNQTSMYLCASSFGSYSNQPQHFGDGTRLSIL.